Below, 25 T cell receptor beta chains from the same sample are listed, as sequenced in a study of cytomegalovirus exposure and HLA in healthy donors. PCR employed 60 Vbeta and 13 Jbeta primers. Clones were sequenced by immunoSEQ multiplex PCR, and TCRdb holds only the in-frame ones, with some missing. The sample lists tens of thousands of clones, nearly 80% seen once, with around 23% in the top ten. Material: PBMCs. The receptors originated from a woman aged 50 to 65 in good health and CMV-seropositive.

This chain joins TRBV5-1 and TRBJ2-3, with 10 bases that match TRBD1. Germline V gene lookup returns CDR1 SGHRS and CDR2 YFSETQ. V gave up 3 bases and J gave up 2 bases; unmatched junction bases: 12. This CDR3 is 18 amino acids long. The CDR3, as DNA: TGCGCCAGCAGCTCGATAGGTTGGGACAGGGGACTCACAGATACGCAGTATTTT. Translated: CASSSIGWDRGLTDTQYF.

The rearrangement links TRBV19 to TRBJ2-7; D possibly corresponds to TRBD1 (5 bases). V dropped 6 bases and J dropped 3 bases, with 15 bases sitting between them. CDR3 length: 14 amino acids. CDR1 is LNHDA and CDR2 is SQIVND in the germline V gene (reference sequence). The CDR3 DNA reads as TGTGCCAGTAGCCCGACAGCCTCCCTCTACGAGCAGTACTTC. It specifies CASSPTASLYEQYF.

V gene TRBV19 combines with J gene TRBJ1-5, with D perhaps TRBD1 (5 bases). The CDR3 totals 15 residues. Germline CDR1 reads LNHDA; CDR2 reads SQIVND (reference sequence). V gave up 6 bases and J gave up 2 bases, with 14 bases separating them. CDR3 loop: CASSKTGGGNQPQHF. DNA for the CDR3: TGTGCCAGTAGCAAAACGGGGGGAGGCAATCAGCCCCAGCATTTT.

This chain uses TRBV5-8 with TRBJ1-6; 9 bases line up with TRBD1. The junction had 8 bases not matched to a gene; V was cut back by 4 bases and J by 9 bases. Per germline, CDR1 SGHTS and CDR2 YDEGEE. The CDR3 is made up of 15 amino acids. DNA for the CDR3: TGTGCCAGCAGCACCCTACAGGGGGCTGGTTCACCCCTCCACTTT. This sequence encodes CASSTLQGAGSPLHF.

The chain couples TRBV6-5 to TRBJ2-1; 7 positions agree with TRBD1. Looked up from germline, CDR1 is MNHEY and CDR2 is SVGAGI. This CDR3 comprises 13 residues. The V and J ends lost 6 bases and 10 bases, in that order; junction bases with no gene match: 9. In nucleotides, the CDR3 is TGTGCCAGCAGCTCGACAGGGCCAGGAGAGCAGTTCTTC. The encoded protein is CASSSTGPGEQFF.

This clone was counted a single time. This chain uses TRBV20-1 with TRBJ1-1, with unresolved D. The V end lost 7 bases, the J end lost 7 bases, and 13 bases lay between the germline ends. Germline V lookup: CDR1 DFQATT, CDR2 SNEGSKA (reference sequence). The CDR3 length is 11 residues. As DNA, the CDR3 is TGCAGTGTCAGAGCGGGGTTTGAAGCTTTCTTT. This gives the protein CSVRAGFEAFF.

The chain recombines TRBV7-3 with TRBJ1-1; 9 positions match TRBD1. Germline V CDR1 and CDR2: SGHTA, FQGTGA. This CDR3 contains 15 residues. V was pared by 2 bases and J by 4 bases, with 5 bases of the junction left unmatched. CDR3 coding DNA: TGTGCCAGCAGCTTAGGCACAGGGGGCGGCACTGAAGCTTTCTTT. Its translation: CASSLGTGGGTEAFF. Together with reference TRBV7-3 and TRBJ1-1, the CDR3 gives the full variable domain: GAGVSQTPSNKVTEKGKYVELRCDPISGHTALYWYRQSLGQGPEFLIYFQGTGAADDSGLPNDRFFAVRPEGSVSTLKIQRTERGDSAVYLCASSLGTGGGTEAFFGQGTRLTVV.

The rearrangement uses TRBV7-6 and TRBJ2-3, with 7 bases matching TRBD1. This CDR3 is 15 amino acids long. Trimming removed 6 bases from V and 3 bases from J; junction bases left unmatched: 9. CDR1 SGHVS and CDR2 FNYEAQ come from the germline V gene. CDR3 in amino acids: CASRASAGGTDTQYF. In DNA form, the CDR3 reads TGTGCCAGCAGGGCCTCGGCAGGGGGTACAGATACGCAGTATTTT. Drawing the rest from reference TRBV7-6 and TRBJ2-3, the complete variable domain is GAGVSQSPRYKVTKRGQDVALRCDPISGHVSLYWYRQALGQGPEFLTYFNYEAQQDKSGLPNDRFSAERPEGSISTLTIQRTEQRDSAMYRCASRASAGGTDTQYFGPGTRLTVL.

V usage is TRBV5-1 and J usage is TRBJ1-1, with 10 nucleotides matching TRBD1. J gave up 1 base and V 4 bases, and 1 base lay outside the gene matches. The CDR3 contains 14 residues. Germline V lookup: CDR1 SGHRS, CDR2 YFSETQ. The CDR3 DNA reads TGCGCCAGCAGCCGACAGGGGGCGAACACTGAAGCTTTCTTT. Protein product: CASSRQGANTEAFF.

This clone was seen once. V usage is TRBV11-3 and J usage is TRBJ2-1; 11 positions agree with TRBD2. Trimming cost V 5 bases and J 0 bases; bases outside gene matches: 15. The CDR3 has 20 residues. Germline V gene lookup returns CDR1 SGHNT and CDR2 YENEEA. The CDR3 DNA follows: TGTGCCAGCAGCGGCCGATCCGGGACTAGCGGAGGGGCCTCCTACAATGAGCAGTTCTTC. This sequence encodes CASSGRSGTSGGASYNEQFF. The variable domain in full, with the rest retrieved from reference TRBV11-3 and TRBJ2-1, is EAGVVQSPRYKIIEKKQPVAFWCNPISGHNTLYWYLQNLGQGPELLIRYENEEAVDDSQLPKDRFSAERLKGVDSTLKIQPAELGDSAVYLCASSGRSGTSGGASYNEQFFGPGTRLTVL.

This chain links TRBV4-2 with TRBJ1-1, with TRBD1 matching over 7 bases. V dropped 4 bases and J dropped 7; count of bases not matched to a gene: 6. The CDR3 is 13 amino acids. CDR1 is LGHNA, CDR2 YNFKEQ, per germline. The CDR3 DNA sequence: TGTGCCAGCAGCCCCTCGACAGGGAATGAAGCTTTCTTT. This codes for CASSPSTGNEAFF.

This clone has a handful of counts. The chain links TRBV25-1 to TRBJ2-6; D unclear. The CDR3 loop spans 16 amino acids. Trimming took 8 bases from V and 1 from J, leaving 15 bases between them. CDR1 MGHDK and CDR2 SYGVNS come from the germline V gene. CDR3: CASGGVGLSGANVLTF. The CDR3 nucleotides read TGTGCCAGCGGCGGCGTTGGCCTGTCTGGGGCCAACGTCCTGACTTTC.

The chain joins TRBV19 to TRBJ1-1, with D possibly TRBD1 on 6 matching bases. Germline V CDR1 and CDR2: LNHDA, SQIVND (reference sequence). The length of the CDR3 is 16 residues. Trimming left V 5 bases short and J 1 base short, with 17 bases between. DNA of the CDR3: TGTGCCAGTAGTGCTACAGGGCTTGGAGGGAACACTGAAGCTTTCTTT. It translates to CASSATGLGGNTEAFF.

As concerns this clone: Other nucleotide sequences from this sample produce the same CDR3. The chain uses TRBV7-9 and TRBJ1-2; TRBD1 might be the D (6 bases). Germline values: CDR1 SEHNR, CDR2 FQNEAQ (reference sequence). Trimming took 1 base from V and 5 from J, leaving 14 bases between them. This CDR3 has 15 amino acids. CDR3 protein: CASSLDWAGEYGYTF. The CDR3 DNA reads as TGTGCCAGCAGCTTAGATTGGGCAGGGGAATATGGCTACACCTTC. The whole variable domain, filled in from reference TRBV7-9 and TRBJ1-2, reads DTGVSQNPRHKITKRGQNVTFRCDPISEHNRLYWYRQTLGQGPEFLTYFQNEAQLEKSRLLSDRFSAERPKGSFSTLEIQRTEQGDSAMYLCASSLDWAGEYGYTFGSGTRLTVV.

This chain joins TRBV19 and TRBJ1-1; maybe TRBD1 (5 bases). This CDR3 is built from 15 residues. Germline lookup yields CDR1 LNHDA and CDR2 SQIVND (reference sequence). The V end lost 5 bases, the J end lost 0 bases, and 13 bases lay between the germline ends. The CDR3 sequence is CASSSTDSLNTEAFF. The CDR3 DNA is TGTGCCAGTAGTTCTACAGACAGTCTGAACACTGAAGCTTTCTTT.

V is TRBV6-1 and J is TRBJ2-7, with D possibly TRBD1 on 5 matching bases. Deletions cut 2 bases from V and 0 bases from J, with 14 bases between. Germline assignment: CDR1 MNHNS and CDR2 SASEGT. The CDR3 runs 16 residues. The CDR3 bases are TGTGCCAGCAGTGAAATAGGAACAGGAGTCTCCTACGAGCAGTACTTC. This gives the protein CASSEIGTGVSYEQYF.

V and J are TRBV7-6 and TRBJ2-2; D is possibly TRBD2 (6 bases). V lost 3 bases and J lost 1, with 15 bases in between. The CDR3 length is 17 residues. Germline assignment: CDR1 SGHVS and CDR2 FNYEAQ. The CDR3 nucleotides read TGTGCCAGCAGCTTCCCCGCGCGGGGAATGAACACCGGGGAGCTGTTTTTT. Its protein product is CASSFPARGMNTGELFF.

This clone was seen a few times. The chain combines TRBV5-1 with TRBJ1-1; no firm D call. The germline V gene encodes CDR1 SGHRS and CDR2 YFSETQ. CDR3 length: 14 amino acids. V gave up 4 bases and J gave up 4 bases, with 14 bases separating them. The CDR3 sequence is CASSAEARVTEAFF. CDR3 DNA: TGCGCCAGCAGCGCGGAGGCTCGGGTCACTGAAGCTTTCTTT. Using reference TRBV5-1 and TRBJ1-1 for the parts outside the CDR3, the full variable domain is KAGVTQTPRYLIKTRGQQVTLSCSPISGHRSVSWYQQTPGQGLQFLFEYFSETQRNKGNFPGRFSGRQFSNSRSEMNVSTLELGDSALYLCASSAEARVTEAFFGQGTRLTVV.

This sequence joins TRBV11-2 and TRBJ1-3, with 10 bases aligning to TRBD1. Germline trimming cut 4 bases from V and 1 base from J; bases unmatched to any gene: 4. The germline V gene encodes CDR1 SGHAT and CDR2 FQNNGV. The CDR3 has 16 amino acids. Here the CDR3 DNA reads TGTGCCAGCAGCTCTTGGACAGGGGGTTCTGGAAACACCATATATTTT. Amino acid sequence: CASSSWTGGSGNTIYF.

Comments on this clone: This CDR3 is missing its conserved last phenylalanine or tryptophan, likely due to a read error. It is unclear where the CDR3 begins or ends on the DNA, so no DNA is shown, and the CDR3 is as TCRdb lists it. The chain joins TRBV27 to TRBJ1-2. Per germline, CDR1 MNHEY and CDR2 SMNVEV (reference sequence). A total of 12 residues make up the CDR3, ends included. CDR3 loop: CASYDSAPGVGL.

The J gene is TRBJ1-1, the V gene TRBV18; 9 bases align to TRBD1. Per the germline V gene, CDR1 is KGHSH and CDR2 is LQKENI. V lost 3 bases, J lost 3 bases, and 20 bases stayed unmatched. The CDR3 runs 20 residues. CDR3 loop: CASSPPLKGTGNGWYTEAFF. The CDR3 nucleotides are TGTGCCAGCTCACCCCCCTTGAAGGGGACAGGGAACGGTTGGTACACTGAAGCTTTCTTT.

The chain employs TRBV27 and TRBJ1-2; the match to TRBD1 covers 8 bases. CDR1 and CDR2 (germline): MNHEY, SMNVEV (reference sequence). Trimming cost V 6 bases and J 1 base; bases outside gene matches: 7. The CDR3 has 15 residues. DNA of the CDR3: TGTGCCAGCAGAAGCAGGGGGCTCCATAACTATGGCTACACCTTC. Translated, it gives CASRSRGLHNYGYTF.

CDR3 nucleotide sequence: TGTGCCAGCAGCTTGGACTGGTACGAGCAGTACTTC. Its translation is CASSLDWYEQYF. The chain links TRBV7-9 to TRBJ2-7; D perhaps matches TRBD2 (5 bases). In germline, CDR1 is SEHNR, CDR2 FQNEAQ (reference sequence). Between the trimmed V and J ends, which lost 3 bases and 4 bases, there was a span of 7 bases. This CDR3 contains 12 residues.

V and J are TRBV2 and TRBJ1-2; D is uncertain. Germline CDR1 SNHLY, CDR2 FYNNEI. With 7 bases removed from V and 2 bases from J, the gap between germline ends came to 11 bases. CDR3 size: 13 residues. The CDR3 coding sequence is TGTGCCAGCACTTTGGGGAGGAACTATGGCTACACCTTC. Its translation: CASTLGRNYGYTF.

J is TRBJ2-3 and V is TRBV19, with 7 positions matching TRBD2. In germline, CDR1 is LNHDA, CDR2 SQIVND (reference sequence). V was pared by 2 bases and J by 8 bases, with 7 bases of the junction left unmatched. CDR3 length: 14 residues. This CDR3 reads CASSIPRSGGTQYF. CDR3 nucleotides: TGTGCCAGTAGTATACCCCGGTCGGGAGGTACGCAGTATTTT.